This is a list of T cell receptor beta chains from one sample in a study of cytomegalovirus exposure and HLA in healthy donors. Assay: immunoSEQ multiplex PCR; the TCRdb copy retains only in-frame clones and omits some. The sample contains around 170,000 clones, roughly 78% of which appear only once. Sequences were obtained from PBMCs. Every receptor here comes from a woman between 40 and 55 years old in good health and CMV-seronegative. CDR3s include the opening cysteine and the closing phenylalanine or tryptophan. The D gene is left open where the match is weak. Only some rows state a clone size, as once, few, many or a class for expanded clones.

J,V,size,D,DNA,CDR3
TRBJ1-1,TRBV6-6,.,.,TGTGCCAGCAGTCAGGGCCTCACTGAAGCTTTCTTT,CASSQGLTEAFF
TRBJ1-2,TRBV5-1,.,TRBD1,TGCGCCAGCAGCGCTGGGACAGGGGAAGGTGGCTACACCTTC,CASSAGTGEGGYTF
TRBJ2-1,TRBV6-1,.,TRBD1,TGTGCCAGCAGTGAAGCGACAGGGTCCTACAATGAGCAGTTCTTC,CASSEATGSYNEQFF
TRBJ2-1,TRBV15,.,.,TGTGCCACCAGTCCTCCCACGGGCCTAGCGCATGAGCAGTTCTTC,CATSPPTGLAHEQFF
TRBJ1-3,TRBV7-8,.,.,TGTGCCAGCAGCTTGTATGAGGCTGGAAACACCATATATTTT,CASSLYEAGNTIYF
TRBJ2-5,TRBV9,.,.,TGTGCCAGCAGCGTACGCCCAGAGGTCGAGACCCAGTACTTC,CASSVRPEVETQYF
TRBJ1-1,TRBV18,.,.,TGTGCCAGCTCACCAGGGAGGTACACTGAAGCTTTCTTT,CASSPGRYTEAFF
TRBJ2-7,TRBV9,.,.,TGTGCCAGAGGGATCCTGAACGGGAAAATTCAGCTCTACGAGCAGTACTTC,CARGILNGKIQLYEQYF
TRBJ1-6,TRBV1,.,.,TGCACCAGCAGAAATAAGGGGATCAGAGGTTCACCCCTCCACTTT,CTSRNKGIRGSPLHF
TRBJ1-5,TRBV5-1,.,TRBD1,TGCGCCAGCAGCCCTGGACAGGAAAATCAGCCCCAGCATTTT,CASSPGQENQPQHF
TRBJ2-1,TRBV15,.,TRBD2,TGTGCCACCAGCAGCGGGGGGAGCTCCTACAATGAGCAGTTCTTC,CATSSGGSSYNEQFF
TRBJ1-4,TRBV5-1,few,.,TGCGCCAGCAGCTTGGAAGGGACCAGGGGCGGATGGGAAAAACTGTTTTTT,CASSLEGTRGGWEKLFF
TRBJ2-5,TRBV30,.,.,TGTGCCTGGATAGGGGTTGAGACCCAGTACTTC,CAWIGVETQYF
TRBJ2-6,TRBV7-2,.,.,TGTGCCAGCAGCTTACTCCAAACTAGGGCCAACGTCCTGACTTTC,CASSLLQTRANVLTF
TRBJ2-7,TRBV7-9,.,TRBD1,TGTGCCAGCAGCCCACCGGGACAGTTCTACGAGCAGTACTTC,CASSPPGQFYEQYF
TRBJ1-3,TRBV10-3,.,TRBD1,TGTGCCATCAGTGAGTGGGGGGGACAGGAAGACACCATATATTTT,CAISEWGGQEDTIYF
TRBJ1-5,TRBV19,.,TRBD1,TGTGCCAGTAGTTCCGCATGGACAGGGAAGGGGTTCGATCAGCCCCAGCATTTT,CASSSAWTGKGFDQPQHF
TRBJ1-6,TRBV6-6,.,TRBD1,TGTGCCAGCAGTGACTACCGGACAGGGGACAATTCACCCCTCCACTTT,CASSDYRTGDNSPLHF
TRBJ2-5,TRBV19,.,TRBD1,TGTGCCAGTAGTATGAACAGGGGAGAACAAGAGACCCAGTACTTC,CASSMNRGEQETQYF
TRBJ1-1,TRBV6-8,.,TRBD1,TGTGCCAGCAGGCTCGGACAGGGGCCGAACACTGAAGCTTTCTTT,CASRLGQGPNTEAFF
TRBJ2-1,TRBV5-1,once,TRBD1,TGCGCCAGCAGCTTGGGGACAGGGTCCTACAATGAGCAGTTCTTC,CASSLGTGSYNEQFF
TRBJ2-7,TRBV27,few,TRBD1,TGTGCCAGCAGCCGGGACAGAGGATACGAGCAGTACTTC,CASSRDRGYEQYF
TRBJ2-1,TRBV28,.,.,TGTGCCAGCAGTAACCTGGGAGTATGGAATGAGCAGTTCTTC,CASSNLGVWNEQFF
TRBJ2-3,TRBV9,many,.,TGTGCCAGCAGCGCCACCGGGACTAGCACAGATACGCAGTATTTT,CASSATGTSTDTQYF
TRBJ1-5,TRBV28,.,.,TGTGCCAGCAGTTTACCCACAGGGTTTCAGCCCCAGCATTTT,CASSLPTGFQPQHF
TRBJ1-1,TRBV5-1,few,TRBD1,TGCGCCAGCAGCCCCTGGACAGGGGCGAACACTGAAGCTTTCTTT,CASSPWTGANTEAFF
TRBJ2-7,TRBV10-3,.,.,TGTGCCATCAGTGGGGCTGCCTACGAGCAGTACTTC,CAISGAAYEQYF
TRBJ1-1,TRBV18,.,TRBD1,TGTGCCAGCTCACCAAGCCAAGGGGGCAAGGACCCGTACGAGGACACTGAAGCTTTCTTT,CASSPSQGGKDPYEDTEAFF